This T cell receptor (beta chain) is from a study of T-cell reconstitution after alpha-beta-depleted transplantation in children. Preparation of the TCRbeta library used unique molecular identifiers. One entry per CDR3 protein results from TCRdb running MiXCR on the PCR reads. The sample has approximately 800,000 distinct CDR3 sequences, 15% to 20% seen once. The CDR3 is 16 residues long. Trimming at V came to 8 bases and at J to 3 bases, leaving 10 bases not matched to a gene. Germline V lookup: CDR1 SGHAT, CDR2 FQNNGV. Sequencing used PBMCs, mostly from graft donor cells, obtained 360 days after TCRalphabeta/CD19-depleted stem cell transplant. The TCR sequence derives from a male patient between 5 and 17 years old who had a stem cell transplant for acute lymphoblastic leukemia, so the T cells may come from the graft donor. The chain couples TRBV11-2 to TRBJ2-1; 10 bases match TRBD1. CDR3 DNA: TGTGCCAGCGGAACCAGACAGGGGGCTATCTACAATGAGCAGTTCTTC. Residues: CASGTRQGAIYNEQFF.